One and the same sample provided the 6 T cell receptor beta chains below, sequenced in a study of human T cells and chemical hapten exposure. Each CDR3 protein gets one entry after TCRdb re-called the RACE reads with MiXCR. The sample gives more than 80,000 distinct CDR3 sequences, 10% to 12% of which show up once; about 3.5% is in the top ten. Time point noted: patch test 3, about 24 weeks after DPC sensitization. Treatment in this sample: therapeutic diphenylcyclopropenone sensitization with weekly scalp DPC. Material: whole blood, obtained in connection with sensitization to the hapten diphenylcyclopropenone (DPC). These receptors originate from a woman aged 50 to 60 with alopecia areata. Some clones in this sample may be carry-over from other donors' samples.

This clonotype was counted ten times or more. The J gene is TRBJ2-1, the V gene TRBV25-1; D is possibly TRBD1 or TRBD2 (5 bases each). The V gene's germline CDR1 is MGHDK and CDR2 SYGVNS. The V end was cut by 3 bases, the J end by 8 bases, with 14 bases between. The CDR3 runs 14 residues. The CDR3 coding sequence is TGTGCCAGCAGTGAGAGTAGGGACGACTATGAGCAGTTCTTC. Translation gives CASSESRDDYEQFF.

In its sample, this clonotype was seen many times. The rearrangement links TRBV15 to TRBJ1-1; 9 bases match TRBD1. The CDR3 consists of 16 residues. After removal of 1 base from V and 5 bases from J, the junction contained 8 bases not matched to a gene. CDR1 is LNHNV, CDR2 YYDKDF, per germline (reference sequence). The CDR3 here is CATSRATGTGRTEAFF. The DNA for the CDR3 is TGTGCCACCAGCAGAGCTACCGGGACAGGGAGGACTGAAGCTTTCTTT.

This clonotype was detected only a few times. The chain recombines TRBV20-1 with TRBJ2-1; D call uncertain. Trimming pared 5 bases from V and 6 bases from J, leaving 14 bases between. Germline values: CDR1 DFQATT, CDR2 SNEGSKA (reference sequence). The CDR3 consists of 13 residues. The CDR3 here is CSASPQPGNEQFF. CDR3 nucleotide sequence: TGCAGTGCTTCTCCTCAGCCGGGCAATGAGCAGTTCTTC.

Points on this clonotype: Just one base apart from a much larger clone, this may be a read error. The V gene is TRBV29-1, the J gene TRBJ2-7, with D perhaps matching TRBD1 or TRBD2 (5 bases each). Deletions cut 6 bases from V and 3 bases from J, with 15 bases between. Germline V gene sequence: CDR1 SQVTM, CDR2 ANQGSEA. The CDR3 contains 13 residues. CDR3 coding DNA: TGCAGCGTCAGGGAGACAAGGGGCTACGAGCAGTACTTC. Its translation is CSVRETRGYEQYF.

This clonotype occurred many times. The gene calls are TRBV11-2 and TRBJ2-7, with 8 bases identical to TRBD1. The CDR3 is 12 residues long. CDR1 SGHAT and CDR2 FQNNGV come from the germline V gene. V trimming: 6 bases; J trimming: 2 bases; junction bases outside the gene matches: 0. The CDR3 loop is CASRQGAYEQYF. The CDR3 nucleotides read TGTGCCAGCAGACAGGGGGCCTACGAGCAGTACTTC.

This clonotype was detected many times. The V and J genes are TRBV20-1 and TRBJ2-3; 9 bases align to TRBD2. The length of the CDR3 is 13 residues. V was clipped by 4 bases and J by 1 base; unmatched bases: 0. The germline V gene encodes CDR1 DFQATT and CDR2 SNEGSKA (reference sequence). CDR3 amino acids: CSATSGGTDTQYF. The CDR3 region has the DNA TGCAGTGCTACTAGCGGGGGCACAGATACGCAGTATTTT.